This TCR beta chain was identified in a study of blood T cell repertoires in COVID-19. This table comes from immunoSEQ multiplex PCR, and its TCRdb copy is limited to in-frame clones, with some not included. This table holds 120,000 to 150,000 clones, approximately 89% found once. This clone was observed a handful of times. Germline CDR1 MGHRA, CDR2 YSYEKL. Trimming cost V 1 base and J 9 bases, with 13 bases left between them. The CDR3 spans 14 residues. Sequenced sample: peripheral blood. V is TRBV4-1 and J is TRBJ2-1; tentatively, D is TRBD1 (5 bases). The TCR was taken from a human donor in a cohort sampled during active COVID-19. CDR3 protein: CASSQVSGWGEQFF. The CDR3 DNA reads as TGCGCCAGCAGCCAAGTTTCAGGGTGGGGTGAGCAGTTCTTC.